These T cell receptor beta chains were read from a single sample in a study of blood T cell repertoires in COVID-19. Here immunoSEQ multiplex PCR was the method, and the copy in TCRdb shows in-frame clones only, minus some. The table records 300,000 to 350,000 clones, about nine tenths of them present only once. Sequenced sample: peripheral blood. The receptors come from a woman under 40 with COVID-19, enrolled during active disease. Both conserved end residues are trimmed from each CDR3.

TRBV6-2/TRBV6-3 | ASSRGYEQY
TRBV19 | ASTTRDMNTEAF
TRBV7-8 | ASSARLSPYEQY
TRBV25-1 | ASDTRICTDTQY
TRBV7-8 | ASSLVGPGANYGYT
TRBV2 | ASSVWREETGELF
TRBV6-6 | ASSYSAAGGEEQY
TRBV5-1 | ASSLFQGNEQY
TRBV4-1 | ASSSPFPGQNTNYGYT
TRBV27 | ASSQTGTGKSNQPQH